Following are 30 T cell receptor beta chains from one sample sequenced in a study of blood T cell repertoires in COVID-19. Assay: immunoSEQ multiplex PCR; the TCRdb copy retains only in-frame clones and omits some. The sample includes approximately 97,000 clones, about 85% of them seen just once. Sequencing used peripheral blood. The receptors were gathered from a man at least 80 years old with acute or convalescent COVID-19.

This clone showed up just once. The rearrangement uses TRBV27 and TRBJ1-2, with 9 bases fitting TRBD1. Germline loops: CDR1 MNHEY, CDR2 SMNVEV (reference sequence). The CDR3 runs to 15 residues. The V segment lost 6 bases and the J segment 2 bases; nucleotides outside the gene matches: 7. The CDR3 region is CASSPQQGANYGYTF. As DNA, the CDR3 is TGTGCCAGCAGCCCCCAACAGGGGGCGAACTATGGCTACACCTTC.

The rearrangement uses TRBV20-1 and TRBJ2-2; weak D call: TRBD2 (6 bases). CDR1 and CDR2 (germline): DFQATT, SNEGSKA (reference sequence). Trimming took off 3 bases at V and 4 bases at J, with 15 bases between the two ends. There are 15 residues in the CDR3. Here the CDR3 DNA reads TGCAGTGCTAGTAGAGGACTAACGAGCACCGGGGAGCTGTTTTTT. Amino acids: CSASRGLTSTGELFF.

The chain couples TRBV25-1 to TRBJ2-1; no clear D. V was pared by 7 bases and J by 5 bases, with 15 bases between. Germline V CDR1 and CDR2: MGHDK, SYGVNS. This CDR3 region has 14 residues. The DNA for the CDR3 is TGTGCCAGCAAGCCCAGCGAACATGACAATGAGCAGTTCTTC. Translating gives CASKPSEHDNEQFF.

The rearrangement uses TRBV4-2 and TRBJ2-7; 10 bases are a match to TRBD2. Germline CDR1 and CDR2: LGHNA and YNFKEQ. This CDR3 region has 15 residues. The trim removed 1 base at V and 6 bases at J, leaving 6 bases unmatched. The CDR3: CASSQATAGGPEQYF. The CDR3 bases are TGTGCCAGCAGCCAAGCTACAGCGGGAGGGCCCGAGCAGTACTTC.

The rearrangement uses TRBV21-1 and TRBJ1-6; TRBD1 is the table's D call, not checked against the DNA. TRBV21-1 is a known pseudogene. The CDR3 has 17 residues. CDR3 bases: TGTGCCAGCAGCTTTCAAGGACAGGGCAGCTATAATTCACCCCTCCACTTT. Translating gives CASSFQGQGSYNSPLHF.

The CDR3: CASSQNAKNQPQHF. CDR3 nucleotides: TGTGCCAGCTCGCAAAACGCTAAAAATCAGCCCCAGCATTTT. V gene TRBV18 combines with J gene TRBJ1-5; D is uncertain. Germline V gene data show CDR1 as KGHSH and CDR2 as LQKENI. The V end lost 6 bases, the J end lost 4 bases, and 13 bases lay between the germline ends. There are 14 residues in the CDR3. Variable domain in full (rest from reference TRBV18 and TRBJ1-5): NAGVMQNPRHLVRRRGQEARLRCSPMKGHSHVYWYRQLPEEGLKFMVYLQKENIIDESGMPKERFSAEFPKEGPSILRIQQVVRGDSAAYFCASSQNAKNQPQHFGDGTRLSIL.

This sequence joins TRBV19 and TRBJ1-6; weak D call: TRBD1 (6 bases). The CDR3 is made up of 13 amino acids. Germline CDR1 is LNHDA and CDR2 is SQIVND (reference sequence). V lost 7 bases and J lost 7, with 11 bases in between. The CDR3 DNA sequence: TGTGCCAGTACCCGGGACAAGAATTCACCCCTCCACTTT. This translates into CASTRDKNSPLHF.

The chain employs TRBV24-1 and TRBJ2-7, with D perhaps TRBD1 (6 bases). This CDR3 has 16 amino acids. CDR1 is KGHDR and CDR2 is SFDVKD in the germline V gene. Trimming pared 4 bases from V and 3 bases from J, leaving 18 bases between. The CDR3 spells CATSDPKPGHDYEQYF. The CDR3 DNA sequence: TGTGCCACCAGTGACCCTAAACCGGGACACGACTACGAGCAGTACTTC.

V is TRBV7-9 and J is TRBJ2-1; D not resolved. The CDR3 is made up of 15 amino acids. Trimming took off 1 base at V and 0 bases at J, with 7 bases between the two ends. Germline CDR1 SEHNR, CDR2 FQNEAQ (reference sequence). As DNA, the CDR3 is TGTGCCAGCAGCTTAGGGCAGGCCTCCTACAATGAGCAGTTCTTC. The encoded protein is CASSLGQASYNEQFF.

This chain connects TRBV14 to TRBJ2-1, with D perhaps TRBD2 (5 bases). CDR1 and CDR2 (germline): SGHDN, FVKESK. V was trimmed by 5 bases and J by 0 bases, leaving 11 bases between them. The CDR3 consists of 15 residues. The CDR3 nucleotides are TGTGCCAGCAGCTCGGACTTTACCTCCTACAATGAGCAGTTCTTC. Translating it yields CASSSDFTSYNEQFF.

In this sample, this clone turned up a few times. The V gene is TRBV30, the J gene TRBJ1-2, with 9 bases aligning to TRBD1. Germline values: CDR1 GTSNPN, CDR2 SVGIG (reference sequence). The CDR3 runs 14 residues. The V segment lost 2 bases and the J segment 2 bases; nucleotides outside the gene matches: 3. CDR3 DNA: TGTGCCTGGAGTCGGGACAGGGCCAACTATGGCTACACCTTC. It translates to CAWSRDRANYGYTF.

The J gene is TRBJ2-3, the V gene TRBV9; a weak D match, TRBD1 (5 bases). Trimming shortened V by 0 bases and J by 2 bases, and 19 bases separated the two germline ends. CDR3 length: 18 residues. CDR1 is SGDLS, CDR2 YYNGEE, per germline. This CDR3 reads CASSVAPITGALTDTQYF. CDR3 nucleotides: TGTGCCAGCAGCGTAGCCCCCATAACAGGCGCACTCACAGATACGCAGTATTTT.

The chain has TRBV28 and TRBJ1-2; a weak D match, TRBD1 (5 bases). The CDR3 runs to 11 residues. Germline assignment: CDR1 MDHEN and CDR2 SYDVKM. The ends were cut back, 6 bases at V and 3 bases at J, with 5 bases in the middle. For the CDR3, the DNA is TGTGCCAGCAGACAGGACTATGGCTACACCTTC. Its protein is CASRQDYGYTF.

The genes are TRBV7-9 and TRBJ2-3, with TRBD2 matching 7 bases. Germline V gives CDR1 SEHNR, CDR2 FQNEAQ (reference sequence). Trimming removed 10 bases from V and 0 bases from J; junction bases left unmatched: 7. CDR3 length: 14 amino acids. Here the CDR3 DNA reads TGTGCCACCGGGAGCGGGGCGAGCACAGATACGCAGTATTTT. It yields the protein CATGSGASTDTQYF.

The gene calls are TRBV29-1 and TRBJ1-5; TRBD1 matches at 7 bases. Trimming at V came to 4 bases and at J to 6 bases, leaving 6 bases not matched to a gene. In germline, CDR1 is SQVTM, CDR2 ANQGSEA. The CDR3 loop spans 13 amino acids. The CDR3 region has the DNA TGCAGCGTTGGTCTAGGGGGCCCTCAGCCCCAGCATTTT. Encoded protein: CSVGLGGPQPQHF.

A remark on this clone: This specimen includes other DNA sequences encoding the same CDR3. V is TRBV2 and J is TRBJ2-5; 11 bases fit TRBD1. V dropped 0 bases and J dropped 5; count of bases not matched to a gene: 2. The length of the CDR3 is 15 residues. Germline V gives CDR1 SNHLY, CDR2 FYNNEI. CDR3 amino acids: CASSEAGQGAETQYF. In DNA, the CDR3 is TGTGCCAGCAGTGAAGCAGGACAGGGGGCGGAGACCCAGTACTTC.

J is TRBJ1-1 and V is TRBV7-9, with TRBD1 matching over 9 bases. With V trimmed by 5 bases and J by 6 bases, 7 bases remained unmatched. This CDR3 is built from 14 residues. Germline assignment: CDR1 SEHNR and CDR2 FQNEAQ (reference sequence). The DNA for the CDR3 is TGTGCCAGCAGCCCGGCGGGACAGGGCGCTGAAGCTTTCTTT. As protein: CASSPAGQGAEAFF.

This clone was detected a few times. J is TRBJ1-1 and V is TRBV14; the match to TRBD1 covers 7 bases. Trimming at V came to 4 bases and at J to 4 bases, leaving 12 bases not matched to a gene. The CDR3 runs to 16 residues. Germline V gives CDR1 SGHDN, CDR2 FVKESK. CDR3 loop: CASSPPSTGLSTEAFF. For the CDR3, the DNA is TGTGCCAGCAGCCCCCCCTCGACAGGGTTGAGCACTGAAGCTTTCTTT.

DNA of the CDR3: TGTGCCTGGACCTCAGAGCCGGGGACTAGCGGGACCTACGAGCAGTACTTC. Translation: CAWTSEPGTSGTYEQYF. This chain connects TRBV30 to TRBJ2-7, with TRBD2 matching 13 bases. Germline V gene data show CDR1 as GTSNPN and CDR2 as SVGIG (reference sequence). Unmatched junction bases numbered 11, after V lost 4 bases and J lost 2 bases. This CDR3 has 17 amino acids.

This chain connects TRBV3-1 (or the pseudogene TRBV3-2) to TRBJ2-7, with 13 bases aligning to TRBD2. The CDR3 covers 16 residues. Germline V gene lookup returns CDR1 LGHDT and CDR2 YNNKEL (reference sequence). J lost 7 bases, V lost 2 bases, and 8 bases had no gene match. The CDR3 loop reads CASSQQLAGGTGEQYF. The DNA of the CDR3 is TGTGCCAGCAGCCAACAACTAGCGGGAGGGACGGGAGAGCAGTACTTC.

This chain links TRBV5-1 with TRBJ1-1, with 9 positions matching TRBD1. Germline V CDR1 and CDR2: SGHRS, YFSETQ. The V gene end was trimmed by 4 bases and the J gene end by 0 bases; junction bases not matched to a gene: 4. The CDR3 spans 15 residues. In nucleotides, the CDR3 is TGCGCCAGCAGCCCGGGGGACAGGGTGAACACTGAAGCTTTCTTT. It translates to CASSPGDRVNTEAFF.

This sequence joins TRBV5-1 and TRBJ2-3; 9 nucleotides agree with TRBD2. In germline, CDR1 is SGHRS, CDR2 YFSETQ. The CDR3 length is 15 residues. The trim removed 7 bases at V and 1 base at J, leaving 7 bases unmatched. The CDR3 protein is CASDSSSGGTDTQYF. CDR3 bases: TGCGCCAGCGACTCTTCTAGCGGGGGCACAGATACGCAGTATTTT.

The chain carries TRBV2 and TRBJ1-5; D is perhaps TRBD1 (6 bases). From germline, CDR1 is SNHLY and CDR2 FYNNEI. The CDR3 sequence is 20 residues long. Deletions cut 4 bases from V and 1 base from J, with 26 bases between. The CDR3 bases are TGTGCCAGCAGTGGGGGTCTACCCTTTAATCCGCAGGGGAGCAATCAGCCCCAGCATTTT. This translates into CASSGGLPFNPQGSNQPQHF.

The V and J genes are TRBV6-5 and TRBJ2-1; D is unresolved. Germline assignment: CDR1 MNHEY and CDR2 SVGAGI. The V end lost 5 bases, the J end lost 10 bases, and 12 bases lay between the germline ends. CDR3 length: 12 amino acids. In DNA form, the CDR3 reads TGTGCCAGCAGTATACAAGCGAAAGAGCAGTTCTTC. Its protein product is CASSIQAKEQFF.

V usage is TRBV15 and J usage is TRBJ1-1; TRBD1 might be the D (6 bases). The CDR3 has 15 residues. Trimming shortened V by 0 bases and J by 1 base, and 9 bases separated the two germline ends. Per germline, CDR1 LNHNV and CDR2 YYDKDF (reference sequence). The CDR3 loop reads CATSRDWTANTEAFF. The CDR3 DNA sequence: TGTGCCACCAGCAGAGATTGGACAGCGAACACTGAAGCTTTCTTT.

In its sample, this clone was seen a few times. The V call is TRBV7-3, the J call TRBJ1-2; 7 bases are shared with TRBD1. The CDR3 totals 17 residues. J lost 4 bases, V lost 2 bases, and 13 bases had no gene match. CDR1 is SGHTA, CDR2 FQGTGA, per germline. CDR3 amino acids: CASSLDPGKGAGYGYTF. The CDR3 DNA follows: TGTGCCAGCAGCTTAGACCCCGGGAAGGGGGCCGGCTATGGCTACACCTTC.

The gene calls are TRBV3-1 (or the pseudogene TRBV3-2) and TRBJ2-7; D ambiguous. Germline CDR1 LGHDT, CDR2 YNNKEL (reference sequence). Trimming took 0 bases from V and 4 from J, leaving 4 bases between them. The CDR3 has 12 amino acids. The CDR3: CASSQDRYEQYF. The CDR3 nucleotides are TGTGCCAGCAGCCAAGACAGATACGAGCAGTACTTC.

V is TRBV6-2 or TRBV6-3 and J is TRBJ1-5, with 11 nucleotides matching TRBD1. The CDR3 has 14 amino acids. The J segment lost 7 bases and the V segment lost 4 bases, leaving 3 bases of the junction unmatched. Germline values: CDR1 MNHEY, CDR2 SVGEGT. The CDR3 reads CASSWTGGGQPQHF. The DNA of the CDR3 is TGTGCCAGCAGTTGGACAGGGGGCGGACAGCCCCAGCATTTT.

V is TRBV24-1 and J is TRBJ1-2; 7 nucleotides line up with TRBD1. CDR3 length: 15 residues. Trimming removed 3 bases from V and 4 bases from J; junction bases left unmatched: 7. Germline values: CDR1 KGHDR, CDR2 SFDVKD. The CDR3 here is CATSDRQGTGYGYTF. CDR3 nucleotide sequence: TGTGCCACCAGTGATCGACAGGGTACGGGCTATGGCTACACCTTC.

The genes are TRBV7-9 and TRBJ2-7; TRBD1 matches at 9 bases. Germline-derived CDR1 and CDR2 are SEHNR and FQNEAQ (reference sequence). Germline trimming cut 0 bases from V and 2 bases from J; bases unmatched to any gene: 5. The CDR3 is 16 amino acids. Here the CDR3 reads CASSLADRGSTYEQYF. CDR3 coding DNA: TGTGCCAGCAGCTTAGCTGACAGGGGGAGTACCTACGAGCAGTACTTC.